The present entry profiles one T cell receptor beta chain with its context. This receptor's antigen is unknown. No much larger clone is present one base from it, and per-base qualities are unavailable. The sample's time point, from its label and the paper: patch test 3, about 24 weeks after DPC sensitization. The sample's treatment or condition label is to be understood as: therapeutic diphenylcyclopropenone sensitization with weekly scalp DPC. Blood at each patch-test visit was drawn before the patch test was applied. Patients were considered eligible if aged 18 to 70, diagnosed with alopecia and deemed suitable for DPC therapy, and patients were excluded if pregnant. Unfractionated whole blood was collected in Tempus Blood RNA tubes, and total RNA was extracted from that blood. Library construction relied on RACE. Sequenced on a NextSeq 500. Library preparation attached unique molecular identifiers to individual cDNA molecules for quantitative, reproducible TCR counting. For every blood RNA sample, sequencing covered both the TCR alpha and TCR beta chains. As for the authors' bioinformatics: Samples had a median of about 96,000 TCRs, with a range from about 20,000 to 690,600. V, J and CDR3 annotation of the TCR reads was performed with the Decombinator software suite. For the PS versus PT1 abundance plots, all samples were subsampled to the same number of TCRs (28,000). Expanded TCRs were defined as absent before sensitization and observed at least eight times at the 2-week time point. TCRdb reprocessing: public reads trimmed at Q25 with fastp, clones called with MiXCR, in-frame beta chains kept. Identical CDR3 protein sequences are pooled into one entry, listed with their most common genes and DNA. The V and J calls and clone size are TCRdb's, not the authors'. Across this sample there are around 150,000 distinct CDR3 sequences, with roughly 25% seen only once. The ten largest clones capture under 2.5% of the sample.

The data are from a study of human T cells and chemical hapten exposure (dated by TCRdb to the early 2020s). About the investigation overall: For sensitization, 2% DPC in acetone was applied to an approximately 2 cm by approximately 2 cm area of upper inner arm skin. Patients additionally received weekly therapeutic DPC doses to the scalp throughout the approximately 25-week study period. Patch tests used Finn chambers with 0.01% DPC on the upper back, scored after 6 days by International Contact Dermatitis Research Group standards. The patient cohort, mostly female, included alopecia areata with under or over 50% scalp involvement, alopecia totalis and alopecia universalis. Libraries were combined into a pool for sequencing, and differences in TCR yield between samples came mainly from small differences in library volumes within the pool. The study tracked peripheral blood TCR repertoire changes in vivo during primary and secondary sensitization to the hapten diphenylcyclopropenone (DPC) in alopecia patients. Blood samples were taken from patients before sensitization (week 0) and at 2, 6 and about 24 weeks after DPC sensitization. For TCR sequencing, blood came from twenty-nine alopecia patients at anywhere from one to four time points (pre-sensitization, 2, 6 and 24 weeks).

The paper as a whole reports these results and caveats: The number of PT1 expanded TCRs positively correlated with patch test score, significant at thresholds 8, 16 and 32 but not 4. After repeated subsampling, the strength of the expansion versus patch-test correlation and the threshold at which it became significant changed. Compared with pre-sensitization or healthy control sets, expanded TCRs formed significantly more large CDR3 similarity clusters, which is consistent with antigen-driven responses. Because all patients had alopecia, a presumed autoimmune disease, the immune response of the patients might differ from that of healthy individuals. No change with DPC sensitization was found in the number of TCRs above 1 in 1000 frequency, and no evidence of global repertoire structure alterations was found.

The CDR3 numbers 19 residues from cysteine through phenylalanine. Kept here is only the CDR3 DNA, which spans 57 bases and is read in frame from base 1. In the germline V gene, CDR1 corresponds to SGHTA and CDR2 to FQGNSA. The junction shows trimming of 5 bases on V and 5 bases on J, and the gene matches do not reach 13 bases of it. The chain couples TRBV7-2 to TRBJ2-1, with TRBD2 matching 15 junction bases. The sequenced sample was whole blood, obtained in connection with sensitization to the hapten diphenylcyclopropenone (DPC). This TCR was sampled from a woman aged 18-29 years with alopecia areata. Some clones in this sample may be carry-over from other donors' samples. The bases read TGTGCCAGCAGCCCCCGGACTAGCGGGAGGGCGGTGGGTGACAATGAGCAGTTCTTC. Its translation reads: CASSPRTSGRAVGDNEQFF.